This T cell receptor (beta chain) was obtained from a study of blood T cell repertoires in COVID-19. Overall study: Samples of COVID-19 (acute and convalescent) were obtained from the United States, Italy and Spain.

Assay used: immunoSEQ multiplex PCR; TCRdb lists only in-frame clones, some missing. This table holds about 140,000 clones, 85% to 90% found once. This CDR3 is 13 amino acids long. Trimming took 3 bases from V and 12 from J, leaving 18 bases between them. CDR1 and CDR2 (germline): SGHNT, YYREEE (reference sequence). The sequenced material came from peripheral blood. This TCR was recovered from a woman aged 55-70 years with acute or convalescent COVID-19. The J gene is TRBJ1-2, the V gene TRBV5-4; no firm D call. The CDR3: CASSSDKPTPHTF. The CDR3 bases are TGTGCCAGCAGCTCCGACAAGCCTACACCCCACACCTTC. The full variable domain, rest sourced from reference TRBV5-4 and TRBJ1-2, is ETGVTQSPTHLIKTRGQQVTLRCSSQSGHNTVSWYQQALGQGPQFIFQYYREEENGRGNFPPRFSGLQFPNYSSELNVNALELDDSALYLCASSSDKPTPHTFGSGTRLTVV.